Below are 15 T cell receptor beta chains sequenced from a single sample in a study of post-analysis software for immune sequencing data. Study-wide results and limits: A few TRBV segments were significantly more frequent in patients than in controls. TRBV5-6, TRBV5-1 and TRBV20-1 were among these segments.

Unique molecular identifiers tagged the TCR beta cDNA libraries. Via MiXCR, TCRdb re-called the PCR reads, giving one row per CDR3 protein. This table has around 400,000 distinct CDR3 sequences, roughly 38% appearing once. Their specific antigens are unknown. Sequenced material: blood. The receptors come from a girl aged 2 to 9 with multiple sclerosis.

As to this clonotype: A junction end diverges from the germline sequence, so it may reflect a read error. The chain carries TRBV12-3 or TRBV12-4 and TRBJ2-1; no firm D call. There are 14 residues in the CDR3. The CDR3, as DNA: TGTGCCAGCGAAAGGTCCCCCTCCCACAATGAGCAGTTCTTC. It encodes CASERSPSHNEQFF.

The chain has TRBV9 and TRBJ1-2, with D hard to call. Germline CDR1 is SGDLS and CDR2 is YYNGEE. V was cut by 0 bases and J by 6 bases, with 12 bases left in between. The CDR3 is made up of 14 amino acids. DNA of the CDR3: TGTGCCAGCAGCGTAGGAGTCAGGAATGATGGCTACACCTTC. Translation: CASSVGVRNDGYTF.

Note on this clonotype: A junction end diverges from the germline sequence, so it may reflect a read error. The chain recombines TRBV20-1 with TRBJ1-1; 8 nucleotides align to TRBD1. The CDR3 is 16 amino acids. Germline V CDR1 and CDR2: DFQATT, SNEGSKA (reference sequence). The CDR3 region is CSAAAWDRRSHTEAFF. CDR3 nucleotides: TGTAGTGCTGCCGCTTGGGACAGGAGGTCCCACACTGAAGCTTTCTTT.

This clonotype was seen only a few times. The chain is built from TRBV5-1 and TRBJ2-1; no clear D. This CDR3 has 12 amino acids. Trimming took 3 bases from V and 9 from J, leaving 10 bases between them. Germline V gives CDR1 SGHRS, CDR2 YFSETQ. CDR3 DNA: TGCGCCAGCAGCTCTCTAGGTAGTGAGCAGTTCTTC. This sequence encodes CASSSLGSEQFF. The complete variable domain, with remaining parts taken from reference TRBV5-1 and TRBJ2-1, reads KAGVTQTPRYLIKTRGQQVTLSCSPISGHRSVSWYQQTPGQGLQFLFEYFSETQRNKGNFPGRFSGRQFSNSRSEMNVSTLELGDSALYLCASSSLGSEQFFGPGTRLTVL.

This clonotype turned up a few times. This chain joins TRBV20-1 and TRBJ2-1, with D possibly TRBD2 on 5 matching bases. V was cut by 2 bases and J by 6 bases, with 14 bases left in between. The CDR3 has 14 residues. Looked up from germline, CDR1 is DFQATT and CDR2 is SNEGSKA (reference sequence). The CDR3, as DNA: TGCAGTGCTAGAAGGTGGACTGGGAGCAATGAGCAGTTCTTC. It translates to CSARRWTGSNEQFF.

The V call is TRBV30, the J call TRBJ2-7; tentatively, D is TRBD1 or TRBD2 (5 bases each). CDR3 length: 16 amino acids. V was clipped by 3 bases and J by 1 base, with 19 bases between them. The V gene's germline CDR1 is GTSNPN and CDR2 SVGIG (reference sequence). CDR3 DNA sequence: TGTGCCTGGAGCCACAAAATTCCGGGACGGTCCTACGAGCAGTACTTC. Protein: CAWSHKIPGRSYEQYF.

This chain uses TRBV28 with TRBJ2-7, with 7 nucleotides matching TRBD1. CDR1 is MDHEN, CDR2 SYDVKM, per germline. This CDR3 comprises 14 residues. J gave up 5 bases and V 5 bases, and 9 bases lay outside the gene matches. CDR3 bases: TGTGCCAGCAGTCCCCCCACAGGGGTAAACGAGCAGTACTTC. This translates into CASSPPTGVNEQYF.

The sample holds many counts of this clonotype. The genes are TRBV29-1 and TRBJ2-1, with 9 bases lining up with TRBD2. From germline, CDR1 is SQVTM and CDR2 ANQGSEA. V was clipped by 6 bases and J by 8 bases; unmatched bases: 5. The CDR3 loop spans 12 amino acids. CDR3 DNA: TGCAGCGTGCAGCGGGGGGCATATGAGCAGTTCTTC. This codes for CSVQRGAYEQFF.

This clonotype was observed a few times. The rearrangement uses TRBV7-2 and TRBJ1-2; D is ambiguous. The germline gives CDR1 SGHTA, CDR2 FQGNSA. There are 15 residues in the CDR3. V lost 0 bases to trimming and J lost 8 bases, with 16 bases between them. CDR3 loop: CASSLATGSWGGYTF. CDR3 in DNA: TGTGCCAGCAGCTTAGCGACCGGGAGTTGGGGAGGCTACACCTTC.

CDR3 bases: TGTGCCAGCAGTTTAATCCTTCGGGGCAGGGCTCAAGAGACCCAGTACTTC. Its translation: CASSLILRGRAQETQYF. The genes are TRBV12-3 or TRBV12-4 and TRBJ2-5; D might be TRBD1 or TRBD2, each matching 5 bases. This CDR3 is built from 17 residues. Deletions cut 2 bases from V and 2 bases from J, with 18 bases between.

The chain combines TRBV5-4 with TRBJ2-4; the match to TRBD2 covers 16 bases. The better agreement between TRBJ2-7 and the DNA end casts doubt on the J call. The germline V gene has CDR1 SGHNT and CDR2 YYREEE (reference sequence). The CDR3 length is 16 residues. CDR3 nucleotide sequence: TGTGCCAGCAGCCCTGGGACTAGCGGGAGGGCTTACGAGCAGTACTTC. Translating it yields CASSPGTSGRAYEQYF.

The chain is built from TRBV20-1 and TRBJ1-6; 7 bases align to TRBD1. Germline V CDR1 and CDR2: DFQATT, SNEGSKA (reference sequence). J gave up 6 bases and V 3 bases, and 11 bases lay outside the gene matches. The CDR3 is made up of 16 amino acids. CDR3 nucleotide sequence: TGCAGTGCTAGTCCGTGGTCGGGACAGCTTAATTCACCCCTCCACTTT. This encodes CSASPWSGQLNSPLHF.

The chain couples TRBV5-1 to TRBJ2-7; the match to TRBD1 covers 10 bases. In germline, CDR1 is SGHRS, CDR2 YFSETQ. The V and J ends lost 2 bases and 6 bases, in that order; junction bases with no gene match: 8. There are 15 residues in the CDR3. The CDR3 is CASSFGQGGICEQYF. The CDR3 DNA reads TGCGCCAGCAGCTTTGGACAGGGGGGGATCTGCGAGCAGTACTTC. Based on the CDR3 plus reference TRBV5-1 and TRBJ2-7, the full variable domain is KAGVTQTPRYLIKTRGQQVTLSCSPISGHRSVSWYQQTPGQGLQFLFEYFSETQRNKGNFPGRFSGRQFSNSRSEMNVSTLELGDSALYLCASSFGQGGICEQYFGPGTRLTVT.

This chain joins TRBV18 and TRBJ2-7; D is perhaps TRBD1 or TRBD2 (5 bases each). The germline V and J ends were trimmed by 6 bases and 3 bases, with 18 bases remaining between them. CDR3 length: 15 residues. Germline assignment: CDR1 KGHSH and CDR2 LQKENI. CDR3 in DNA: TGTGCCAGCTCCCCGATCCGGGACGGCTTCTACGAGCAGTACTTC. It codes for CASSPIRDGFYEQYF.

The V and J genes are TRBV11-2 and TRBJ2-1; the match to TRBD2 covers 8 bases. Unmatched junction bases numbered 6, after V lost 4 bases and J lost 4 bases. This CDR3 region has 15 residues. Per the germline V gene, CDR1 is SGHAT and CDR2 is FQNNGV. The CDR3 protein is CASSWAGGTYNEQFF. Written as DNA, the CDR3 is TGTGCCAGCAGCTGGGCGGGGGGCACATACAATGAGCAGTTCTTC.